Listed here are 8 T cell receptor beta chains from one sample, sequenced in a study of blood T cells in healthy people across ages (dated by TCRdb to about 2015). The library was made by 5' RACE. Sequencing instrument: Illumina HiSeq 2500. The second PCR ran for about 7 to 11 cycles and used a J-beta primer mix along with a sample-barcoded 5' primer. TCRdb reworked the public reads: Q25 trimming with fastp, MiXCR clone assembly, productive beta chains retained. Identical CDR3 proteins give one entry, which carries the most common genes and DNA. This sample comprises 1.5 million to 2 million distinct CDR3 sequences, about 50% of them detected only once. The ten biggest clones cover approximately 2.1% of the sample. Sequenced sample: blood. These receptors all stem from a woman in her thirties or forties in good health.

The CDR3 loop is CASSSQGLITYEQYF. The DNA of the CDR3 is TGTGCCAGCAGCTCGCAGGGACTAATAACCTACGAGCAGTACTTC. The chain is built from TRBV5-6 and TRBJ2-7, with 7 bases lining up with TRBD2. The CDR3 spans 15 residues. Germline V CDR1 and CDR2: SGHDT, YYEEEE. The ends lost 3 bases at V and 2 bases at J; junction bases unmatched: 8.

The rearrangement links TRBV29-1 to TRBJ2-3, with TRBD2 identical over 8 bases. The CDR3 has 17 amino acids. CDR1 SQVTM and CDR2 ANQGSEA come from the germline V gene. V was pared by 3 bases and J by 0 bases, with 11 bases of the junction left unmatched. The CDR3 nucleotides read TGCAGCGTTGATTGGTCCCCGGCGGGGGGAAGCACAGATACGCAGTATTTT. This encodes CSVDWSPAGGSTDTQYF.

In this sample, this clonotype turned up a few times. This chain uses TRBV20-1 with TRBJ2-3; perhaps TRBD2 as D (7 bases). V was trimmed by 2 bases and J by 2 bases, leaving 14 bases between them. The CDR3 runs 15 residues. The V gene's germline CDR1 is DFQATT and CDR2 SNEGSKA (reference sequence). CDR3 sequence: CSARSSGTSTDTQYF. CDR3 bases: TGCAGTGCTAGATCCAGCGGGACATCCACAGATACGCAGTATTTT.

The chain links TRBV7-9 to TRBJ1-1, with 10 bases matching TRBD1. The CDR3 runs 15 residues. Germline CDR1 SEHNR, CDR2 FQNEAQ (reference sequence). Losses at the gene ends were 6 bases for V and 2 bases for J; bases not matched to a gene: 6. CDR3 region: CASRPTGGVNTEAFF. The CDR3 DNA is TGTGCCAGCAGGCCGACAGGGGGCGTTAACACTGAAGCTTTCTTT.

This clonotype was detected a few times. Mismatch with germline at one junction end may stem from a read error. The V call is TRBV3-1, the J call TRBJ1-4; no firm D call. The germline V gene has CDR1 LGHDT and CDR2 YNNKEL (reference sequence). The CDR3 is 13 amino acids. The CDR3 bases are TGTGCCTGCAGCCCCCCTTCGGGTGAAGGTCTGTTTTTT. It is translated as CACSPPSGEGLFF.

This clonotype was seen a handful of times. The chain uses TRBV4-1 and TRBJ1-5; 12 bases fit TRBD1. The CDR3 is 16 amino acids. Unmatched junction bases numbered 2, after V lost 0 bases and J lost 5 bases. Germline loops: CDR1 MGHRA, CDR2 YSYEKL. In DNA, the CDR3 is TGCGCCAGCAGCCAAGACGGGACAGGGGGCCATCAGCCCCAGCATTTT. Translation: CASSQDGTGGHQPQHF.

This chain uses TRBV6-2 or TRBV6-3 with TRBJ2-1, with D perhaps matching TRBD2 (5 bases). CDR1 is MNHEY, CDR2 SVGEGT, per germline. The CDR3 has 14 residues. The V gene lost 7 bases and the J gene lost 4 bases, with 14 bases spanning the gap. This CDR3 reads CASKRVARYNEQFF. CDR3 DNA: TGTGCCAGCAAAAGGGTAGCGCGGTACAATGAGCAGTTCTTC.

This chain connects TRBV6-5 to TRBJ2-7; D call uncertain. V was clipped by 4 bases and J by 4 bases, with 14 bases between them. The CDR3 has 14 amino acids. Per the germline V gene, CDR1 is MNHEY and CDR2 is SVGAGI. The CDR3 region has the DNA TGTGCCAGCAGTTTCACTAAGTCGTCGTACGAGCAGTACTTC. It codes for CASSFTKSSYEQYF.